This T cell receptor beta chain emerged from a study of blood T cell repertoires in COVID-19. Turning to the study itself: The samples span acute and convalescent COVID-19 from the United States, Italy and Spain. T cells, B-cell-depleted T cells, or PBMCs supplied cDNA or gDNA.

Original analysis: Scientists estimated how many nucleated cells there were by amplifying reference gene primers. Generated by immunoSEQ multiplex PCR, the TCRdb table keeps only in-frame clones and is missing some. For V, J and clone size, that table is used; D and trimming come from the DNA. Of about 220,000 clones in the sample, about four fifths were seen once. The CDR3 is 14 amino acids. Trimming took off 3 bases at V and 6 bases at J, with 12 bases between the two ends. The V gene's germline CDR1 is SGHDN and CDR2 FVKESK. The chain recombines TRBV14 with TRBJ2-1; D possibly corresponds to TRBD1 (6 bases). The TCR sequence derives from an elderly woman with acute or convalescent COVID-19. The sequencing input was peripheral blood. The CDR3 loop is CASSQFQGSNEQFF. In DNA form, the CDR3 reads TGTGCCAGCAGCCAGTTTCAGGGGAGCAATGAGCAGTTCTTC. Full variable domain (missing parts from reference TRBV14 and TRBJ2-1): EAGVTQFPSHSVIEKGQTVTLRCDPISGHDNLYWYRRVMGKEIKFLLHFVKESKQDESGMPNNRFLAERTGGTYSTLKVQPAELEDSGVYFCASSQFQGSNEQFFGPGTRLTVL.